The 17 T cell receptor beta chains below were found in one sample sequenced in a study of cytomegalovirus exposure and HLA in healthy donors. This PCR relied on a set of 60 Vbeta primers and 13 Jbeta primers. The table came from immunoSEQ multiplex PCR; TCRdb's copy has only in-frame clones and leaves some out. The sample carries around 92,000 clones, about 80% recorded once. Material for sequencing was PBMCs. The receptors come from a man aged 55 to 70 in good health and CMV-seropositive.

This chain uses TRBV10-3 with TRBJ1-6; TRBD1 agrees at 7 bases. CDR1 ENHRY and CDR2 SYGVKD come from the germline V gene. V lost 7 bases to trimming and J lost 7 bases; unmatched junction nucleotides: 7. The CDR3 totals 14 residues. Here the CDR3 DNA reads TGTGCCATCAACGACAGGGAAATCAATTCACCCCTCCACTTT. This sequence encodes CAINDREINSPLHF.

This clone has more than one count but fewer than ten. The chain is built from TRBV7-9 and TRBJ1-1; weak D call: TRBD1 (6 bases). Trimming cost V 2 bases and J 3 bases, with 10 bases left between them. The CDR3 runs 14 residues. The germline V gene has CDR1 SEHNR and CDR2 FQNEAQ (reference sequence). The CDR3 bases are TGTGCCAGCAGCTTATCGGACAGCTACACTGAAGCTTTCTTT. It is translated as CASSLSDSYTEAFF.

The chain joins TRBV7-9 to TRBJ2-3, with 7 positions matching TRBD1. V lost 3 bases, J lost 2 bases, and 5 bases stayed unmatched. Germline CDR1 reads SEHNR; CDR2 reads FQNEAQ (reference sequence). The CDR3 loop spans 15 amino acids. CDR3 bases: TGTGCCAGCAGCTTGCGACAGGGAAACACAGATACGCAGTATTTT. Encoded protein: CASSLRQGNTDTQYF.

This chain connects TRBV6-6 to TRBJ1-2; 8 bases fit TRBD1. V shed 9 bases and J 3 bases; nucleotides not matched to a gene: 12. This CDR3 has 15 amino acids. Germline CDR1 is MNHNY and CDR2 is SVGAGI (reference sequence). The CDR3 coding sequence is TGTGCCAGTACCTACACAGGGGGGGGCGACTATGGCTACACCTTC. Translated: CASTYTGGGDYGYTF.

The chain has TRBV27 and TRBJ2-5; D unresolved. The end of the DNA fits TRBJ2-7 better, so the J call may be wrong. Germline loops: CDR1 MNHEY, CDR2 SMNVEV (reference sequence). The CDR3 covers 14 residues. DNA of the CDR3: TGTGCCAGCAGTTCCTTGGTTGGATACTACGAGCAGTACTTC. Its protein is CASSSLVGYYEQYF.

V and J are TRBV19 and TRBJ2-1, with TRBD2 matching 10 bases. The CDR3 totals 14 residues. Germline CDR1 reads LNHDA; CDR2 reads SQIVND (reference sequence). Trimming at V came to 5 bases and at J to 5 bases, leaving 3 bases not matched to a gene. The CDR3 is CASSVTSGDNEQFF. CDR3 DNA: TGTGCCAGTAGTGTCACTAGCGGGGACAATGAGCAGTTCTTC.

This chain uses TRBV9 with TRBJ2-1; TRBD2 matches at 9 bases. With V trimmed by 0 bases and J by 4 bases, 5 bases remained unmatched. From germline, CDR1 is SGDLS and CDR2 YYNGEE. This CDR3 is 16 amino acids long. CDR3 sequence (DNA): TGTGCCAGCAGCGTAGTGGGCGGGGGGGCTTACAATGAGCAGTTCTTC. The encoded protein is CASSVVGGGAYNEQFF.

This clone has only a few counts. The rearrangement uses TRBV5-4 and TRBJ2-7; the match to TRBD1 covers 9 bases. Germline V gene lookup returns CDR1 SGHNT and CDR2 YYREEE (reference sequence). CDR3 length: 15 residues. V was pared by 4 bases and J by 5 bases, with 10 bases of the junction left unmatched. Here the CDR3 DNA reads TGTGCCAGCAGCCCCTCCGGGACAGGGAACCACGAGCAGTACTTC. Translating it yields CASSPSGTGNHEQYF.

The chain links TRBV29-1 to TRBJ2-7; D is unclear. Germline-derived CDR1 and CDR2 are SQVTM and ANQGSEA. The germline V and J ends were trimmed by 4 bases and 3 bases, with 13 bases remaining between them. This CDR3 spans 13 amino acids. The CDR3 nucleotides read TGCAGCGTTGTACCCTCCCCCTACTACGAGCAGTACTTC. Translating gives CSVVPSPYYEQYF.

The chain joins TRBV6-5 to TRBJ1-5; a weak D match, TRBD1 (6 bases). The ends were cut back, 6 bases at V and 3 bases at J, with 12 bases in the middle. The germline CDR1 and CDR2 sequences are MNHEY and SVGAGI. CDR3 length equals 14 residues. The CDR3 sequence is CASSGTPNNQPQHF. The CDR3 region has the DNA TGTGCCAGCAGCGGGACACCCAACAATCAGCCCCAGCATTTT.

The CDR3 is CASSLNLAREQYF. CDR3 nucleotides: TGTGCCAGCAGTCTTAACCTAGCGAGGGAGCAGTACTTC. The chain uses TRBV6-1 and TRBJ2-7, with a possible D match to TRBD2 (6 bases). The CDR3 spans 13 residues. Per germline, CDR1 MNHNS and CDR2 SASEGT. V lost 5 bases and J 7 bases, leaving 15 bases between the germline ends.

The chain carries TRBV5-6 and TRBJ2-7; 7 nucleotides agree with TRBD1. V lost 0 bases, J lost 6 bases, and 12 bases stayed unmatched. The CDR3 runs to 16 residues. In germline, CDR1 is SGHDT, CDR2 YYEEEE. This CDR3 is CASSLARKQGLGEQYF. The DNA of the CDR3 is TGTGCCAGCAGCTTGGCCCGAAAACAGGGGTTAGGCGAGCAGTACTTC.

The rearrangement uses TRBV11-2 and TRBJ1-4; a possible D gene is TRBD1 (5 bases). From germline, CDR1 is SGHAT and CDR2 FQNNGV. This CDR3 contains 15 residues. V was trimmed by 3 bases and J by 6 bases, leaving 14 bases between them. CDR3 coding DNA: TGTGCCAGCAGCTTTGGCGGGGGATGGGATGAAAAACTGTTTTTT. It encodes CASSFGGGWDEKLFF.

The chain is built from TRBV5-6 and TRBJ2-1, with 8 bases identical to TRBD1. This CDR3 is 16 amino acids long. The trim removed 1 base at V and 6 bases at J, leaving 9 bases unmatched. Germline loops: CDR1 SGHDT, CDR2 YYEEEE. The CDR3 loop reads CASSLWVDRVGNEQFF. CDR3 sequence (DNA): TGTGCCAGCAGCTTGTGGGTGGACAGGGTGGGCAATGAGCAGTTCTTC. Drawing the rest from reference TRBV5-6 and TRBJ2-1, the complete variable domain is DAGVTQSPTHLIKTRGQQVTLRCSPKSGHDTVSWYQQALGQGPQFIFQYYEEEERQRGNFPDRFSGHQFPNYSSELNVNALLLGDSALYLCASSLWVDRVGNEQFFGPGTRLTVL.

The chain joins TRBV7-2 to TRBJ1-4; 8 nucleotides line up with TRBD1. After removal of 5 bases from V and 8 bases from J, the junction contained 7 bases not matched to a gene. The CDR3 length is 14 residues. The germline gives CDR1 SGHTA, CDR2 FQGNSA. CDR3 sequence reads: CASSPPGQGEKLFF. The CDR3 DNA is TGTGCCAGCAGCCCCCCCGGACAGGGAGAAAAACTGTTTTTT.

The chain is built from TRBV11-3 and TRBJ2-1; 8 nucleotides agree with TRBD2. The CDR3 runs 14 residues. Losses at the gene ends were 5 bases for V and 8 bases for J; bases not matched to a gene: 8. Germline-derived CDR1 and CDR2 are SGHNT and YENEEA. Here the CDR3 DNA reads TGTGCCAGCAGCCCGGGGACTAGTCGAGATGAGCAGTTCTTC. This sequence encodes CASSPGTSRDEQFF.

The J gene is TRBJ1-2, the V gene TRBV28; no firm D call. Germline V gene lookup returns CDR1 MDHEN and CDR2 SYDVKM. CDR3 length equals 15 residues. The V end lost 4 bases, the J end lost 8 bases, and 20 bases lay between the germline ends. The CDR3 protein is CASSSSPAGQTGYTF. CDR3 nucleotides: TGTGCCAGCAGTTCCTCCCCGGCAGGCCAGACGGGCTACACCTTC.